This entry concerns a single TCR beta chain. Its antigen is undetermined. Between the trimmed V and J ends, which lost 3 bases and 5 bases, there was a span of 8 bases. Germline V gene data show CDR1 as LNHDA and CDR2 as SQIVND (reference sequence). The CDR3 length is 13 residues. PCR was performed a second time for about 6 to 11 cycles using a sample-barcoded 5' primer and a J-beta primer mix. TCRdb re-called the 5' RACE reads with MiXCR, one entry per CDR3 protein. The table includes hundreds of thousands of distinct CDR3 sequences, around 31% detected once. The entry originates in a study of blood T cells in healthy people across ages. Study findings and constraints: Estimates of diversity drawn from one million T cells were considered underestimates. No conclusive comparison of naive versus antigen-experienced cells was possible with unsorted PBMCs. Older age coincided with a roughly linear decline in TCR beta diversity per million T cells.

The J gene is TRBJ2-1, the V gene TRBV19; D is ambiguous. This sequence originates from a woman of 80 years or more in good health. The sample taken for sequencing was blood. CDR3 residues: CASSMYRDNEQFF. CDR3 nucleotide sequence: TGTGCCAGTAGTATGTACAGAGACAATGAGCAGTTCTTC.